These T cell receptor beta chains were read from a single sample in a study of T-cell memory formation after mild COVID-19. TCRdb called the 5' RACE reads again in MiXCR, with one record for every CDR3 protein. Here the sample spans approximately 51,000 distinct CDR3 sequences, approximately 9.1% being singletons. Sequencing was performed on PBMCs or a T cell subset sorted from them (not recorded which). The receptors come from an adult woman who had mild COVID-19 (a few samples of this study predate the infection). Cell type and time point are not known. Both conserved end residues are part of each CDR3. A D gene is named only where the DNA matches it firmly. The size of a clone is reported for some rows only, either as once, few or many, or as a class for expanded clones.

cdr3_aa cdr3_nt v_call d_call j_call clone_size
CASSGFGGELFF TGTGCCAGCAGTGGGTTTGGCGGGGAGCTGTTTTTT TRBV6-2/TRBV6-3 - TRBJ2-2 many
CASSLGTGGVTQYF TGTGCCAGCAGTTTAGGTACAGGGGGCGTTACGCAGTATTTT TRBV12-3/TRBV12-4 TRBD1 TRBJ2-3 many
CASRRAGGQDTQYF TGTGCCAGCAGGCGAGCGGGGGGCCAAGATACGCAGTATTTT TRBV12-3/TRBV12-4 TRBD2 TRBJ2-3 -
CASSLNEAQYF TGTGCCAGCAGCTTGAATGAGGCCCAGTACTTC TRBV7-9 - TRBJ2-5 medium-sized
CASSLGASGARETQYF TGTGCCAGCAGCTTGGGGGCTAGCGGGGCCCGAGAGACCCAGTACTTC TRBV5-6 TRBD2 TRBJ2-5 few
CASSLGSAGNQPQHF TGTGCCAGCAGCTTAGGCTCCGCAGGGAATCAGCCCCAGCATTTT TRBV7-2 - TRBJ1-5 many
CASSLGVQETQYF TGCGCCAGCAGCCTCGGGGTGCAGGAGACCCAGTACTTC TRBV4-3 - TRBJ2-5 -
CSVLGDTAYEQYF TGCAGCGTTTTGGGAGATACCGCCTACGAGCAGTACTTC TRBV29-1 - TRBJ2-7 -
CASSLYRGSSDTQYF TGTGCCAGCAGTTTATATCGGGGGTCATCCGATACGCAGTATTTT TRBV28 - TRBJ2-3 -
CASSYGVNYGYTF TGTGCCAGCAGTTACGGGGTTAACTATGGCTACACCTTC TRBV28 - TRBJ1-2 few
CASSPRRRRGNEQFF TGTGCCAGCAGCCCGCGCCGACGGAGGGGAAATGAGCAGTTCTTC TRBV7-9 - TRBJ2-1 -
CASSLEAVGNTIYF TGTGCCAGCAGCTTAGAGGCGGTGGGGAACACCATATATTTT TRBV11-2 - TRBJ1-3 few
CASSSSLRERYEQYF TGTGCCAGCAGCTCTAGCCTCCGGGAACGCTATGAGCAGTACTTC TRBV11-3 - TRBJ2-7 -
CASSQGASSGNTIYF TGTGCCAGCAGCCAGGGGGCTAGCTCTGGAAACACCATATATTTT TRBV6-1 TRBD1 TRBJ1-3 few
CASSCLGGRPYEQYF TGTGCCAGCAGCTGCCTAGGGGGCCGACCCTACGAGCAGTACTTC TRBV12-1 - TRBJ2-7 -
CASSSHGRTSGSYEQYF TGTGCCAGCAGCTCGCATGGGAGGACTAGCGGGAGCTACGAGCAGTACTTC TRBV7-8 TRBD2 TRBJ2-7 many
CASSQEGRSGETQYF TGCGCCAGCAGCCAAGAGGGGCGCTCGGGGGAGACCCAGTACTTC TRBV4-1 - TRBJ2-5 -
CASSQGGQGSYSNQPQHF TGCGCCAGCAGCCAAGGAGGACAGGGCAGCTATAGCAATCAGCCCCAGCATTTT TRBV4-3 TRBD1 TRBJ1-5 few
CASSEQRGAGTGELFF TGTGCCAGCAGTGAACAGCGGGGGGCGGGCACCGGGGAGCTGTTTTTT TRBV2 TRBD2 TRBJ2-2 few
CASSLVGQGYDTQYF TGCGCCAGCAGCTTGGTAGGGCAGGGATATGATACGCAGTATTTT TRBV5-1 - TRBJ2-3 -
CASSPLGTETGQYF TGTGCCAGCTCACCCTTGGGGACGGAGACGGGGCAGTACTTC TRBV18 - TRBJ2-7 few
CSARDFSGTGGYQPQHF TGCAGTGCTAGAGATTTTTCCGGGACAGGGGGCTATCAGCCCCAGCATTTT TRBV20-1 TRBD1 TRBJ1-5 -
CASSLAGTGRYEQYF TGTGCCAGCAGCTTAGCGGGGACAGGGCGCTACGAGCAGTACTTC TRBV7-8 TRBD1 TRBJ2-7 many
CASSPGLGGSLGANVLTF TGCGCCAGCAGTCCCGGACTAGGAGGCAGTCTGGGGGCCAACGTCCTGACTTTC TRBV5-1 TRBD2 TRBJ2-6 many
CASSLTVETPLHF TGTGCCAGCAGTTTAACAGTCGAGACACCCCTCCACTTT TRBV27 - TRBJ1-6 -
CAISEPGLAVGEQYF TGTGCCATCAGTGAGCCAGGACTAGCTGTAGGGGAGCAGTACTTC TRBV10-3 TRBD2 TRBJ2-7 few
CASSPPNQPQHF TGTGCCAGCAGCCCTCCTAATCAGCCCCAGCATTTT TRBV7-9 - TRBJ1-5 few
CASSLEGLYGYTF TGTGCCAGCAGCTTAGAGGGGCTCTATGGCTACACCTTC TRBV5-4 - TRBJ1-2 few
CASSSPPSGTDNTDTQYF TGTGCCAGCAGTTCTCCTCCGTCCGGGACAGACAACACAGATACGCAGTATTTT TRBV6-6 TRBD1 TRBJ2-3 many
CASRGRTNEQFF TGTGCCAGTAGAGGCAGGACTAATGAGCAGTTCTTC TRBV19 - TRBJ2-1 -
CASSESGKAGNTIYF TGTGCCAGCAGTGAATCCGGTAAAGCTGGAAACACCATATATTTT TRBV25-1 - TRBJ1-3 -
CASGGRGQTTDTQYF TGTGCCAGCGGGGGACGGGGTCAGACCACAGATACGCAGTATTTT TRBV7-6 - TRBJ2-3 many
CASSEWGESSYNEQFF TGTGCCAGCAGTGAGTGGGGCGAGAGCTCCTACAATGAGCAGTTCTTC TRBV25-1 - TRBJ2-1 few
CSVRVNAGTGETFF TGCAGCGTTAGGGTCAACGCCGGGACAGGGGAAACTTTCTTT TRBV29-1 TRBD1 TRBJ1-1 few
CASSLVAGASYEQYF TGTGCCAGCAGCTTAGTCGCAGGGGCCTCCTACGAGCAGTACTTC TRBV7-2 - TRBJ2-7 many
CSVAGQGPSGYGYTF TGCAGCGTGGCCGGACAGGGGCCGAGCGGCTATGGCTACACCTTC TRBV29-1 TRBD1 TRBJ1-2 many
CASSPWSSYNSPLHF TGTGCCAGCAGCCCCTGGAGCTCCTATAATTCACCCCTCCACTTT TRBV27 - TRBJ1-6 many
CASSPIKGTEAFF TGTGCCAGCAGCCCCATAAAGGGCACTGAAGCTTTCTTT TRBV7-9 - TRBJ1-1 -
CASSPKKTGSNSPLHF TGTGCCAGCTCACCTAAGAAGACAGGGAGTAATTCACCCCTCCACTTT TRBV18 TRBD1 TRBJ1-6 -